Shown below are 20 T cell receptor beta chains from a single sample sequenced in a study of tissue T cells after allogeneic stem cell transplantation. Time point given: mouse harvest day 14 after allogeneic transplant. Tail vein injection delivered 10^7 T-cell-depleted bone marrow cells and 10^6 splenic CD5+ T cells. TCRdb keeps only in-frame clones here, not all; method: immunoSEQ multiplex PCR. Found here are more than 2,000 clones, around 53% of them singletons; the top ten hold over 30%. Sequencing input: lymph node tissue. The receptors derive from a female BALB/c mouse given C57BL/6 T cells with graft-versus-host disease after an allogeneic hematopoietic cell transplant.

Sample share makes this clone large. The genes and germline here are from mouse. This CDR3 reads CASSDGYEQYF. Partial CDR3 DNA: TGTGCCAGCAGTGATGGGTATGAACAGTAC. The J gene is TRBJ2-7, the V gene TRBV13-1; unclear D gene. The CDR3 goes on 1 residue after the read ends, and that part is filled in from the germline J gene. Germline CDR1 reads NSHNY; CDR2 reads SYGAGN. This CDR3 has 11 amino acids. Trimming removed 0 bases from V and 4 bases from J, with 2 bases in between.

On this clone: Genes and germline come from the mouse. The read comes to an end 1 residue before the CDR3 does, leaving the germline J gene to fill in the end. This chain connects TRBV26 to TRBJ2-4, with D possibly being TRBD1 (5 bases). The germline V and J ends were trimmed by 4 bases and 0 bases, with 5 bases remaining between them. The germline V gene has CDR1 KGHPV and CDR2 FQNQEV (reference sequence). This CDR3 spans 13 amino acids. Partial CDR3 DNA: TGTGCCAGCAGTCAGGGGAGTCAAAACACCTTGTAC. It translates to CASSQGSQNTLY. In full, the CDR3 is CASSQGSQNTLYF.

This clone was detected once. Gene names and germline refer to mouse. The CDR3 sequence: CASSLRADGQDTQYF. The sequenced CDR3 bases are TGTGCTAGCAGTTTACGGGCAGACGGCCAAGACACCCAGTAC. The chain links TRBV29 to TRBJ2-5; D is unresolved. The CDR3 end lies 1 residue beyond the end of the read and is filled in from the germline J gene. The CDR3 runs 15 residues. Germline V gene sequence: CDR1 MSHET, CDR2 SYDVDS. V lost 2 bases and J 2 bases, leaving 11 bases between the germline ends.

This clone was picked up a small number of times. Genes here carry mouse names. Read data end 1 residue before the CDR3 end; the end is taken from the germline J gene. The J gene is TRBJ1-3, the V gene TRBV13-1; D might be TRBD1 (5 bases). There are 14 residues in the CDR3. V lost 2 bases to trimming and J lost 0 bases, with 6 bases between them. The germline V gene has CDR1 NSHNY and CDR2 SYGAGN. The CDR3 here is CASSEQGSGNTLYF. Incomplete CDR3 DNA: TGTGCCAGCAGTGAGCAGGGTTCTGGAAATACGCTCTAT.

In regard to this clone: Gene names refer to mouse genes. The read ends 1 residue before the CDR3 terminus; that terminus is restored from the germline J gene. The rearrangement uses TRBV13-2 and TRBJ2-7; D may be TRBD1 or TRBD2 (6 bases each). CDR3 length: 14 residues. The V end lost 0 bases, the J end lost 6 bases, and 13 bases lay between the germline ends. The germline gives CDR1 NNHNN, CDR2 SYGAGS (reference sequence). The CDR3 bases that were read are TGTGCCAGCGGTGATGCGGGGGCGGGGGTTGAACAGTAC. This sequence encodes CASGDAGAGVEQY. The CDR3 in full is CASGDAGAGVEQYF.

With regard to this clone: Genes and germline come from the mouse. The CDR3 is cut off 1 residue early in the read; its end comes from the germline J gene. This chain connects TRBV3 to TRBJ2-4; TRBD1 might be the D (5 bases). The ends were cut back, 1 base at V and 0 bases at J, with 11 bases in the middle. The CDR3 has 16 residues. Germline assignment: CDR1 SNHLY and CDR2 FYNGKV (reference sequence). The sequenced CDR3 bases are TGTGCCAGCAGCTTAGGCCAGGGTCCTAGTCAAAACACCTTGTAC. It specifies CASSLGQGPSQNTLY. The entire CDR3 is CASSLGQGPSQNTLYF.

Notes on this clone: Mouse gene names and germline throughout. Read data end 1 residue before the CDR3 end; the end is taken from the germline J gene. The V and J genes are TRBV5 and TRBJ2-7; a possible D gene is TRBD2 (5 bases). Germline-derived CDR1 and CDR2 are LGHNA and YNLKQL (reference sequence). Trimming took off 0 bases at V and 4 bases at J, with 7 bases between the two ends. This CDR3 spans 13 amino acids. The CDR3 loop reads CASSQELGYEQYF. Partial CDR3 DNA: TGTGCCAGCAGCCAAGAATTGGGGTATGAACAGTAC.

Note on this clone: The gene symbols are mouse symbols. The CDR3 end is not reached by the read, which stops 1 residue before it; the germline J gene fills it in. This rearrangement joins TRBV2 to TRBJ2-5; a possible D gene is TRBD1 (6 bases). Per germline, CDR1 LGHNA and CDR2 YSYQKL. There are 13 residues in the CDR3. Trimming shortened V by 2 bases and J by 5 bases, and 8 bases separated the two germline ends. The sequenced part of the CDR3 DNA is TGTGCCAGCAGCCAAACAGGGCTAGACACCCAGTAC. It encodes CASSQTGLDTQY. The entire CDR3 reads CASSQTGLDTQYF.

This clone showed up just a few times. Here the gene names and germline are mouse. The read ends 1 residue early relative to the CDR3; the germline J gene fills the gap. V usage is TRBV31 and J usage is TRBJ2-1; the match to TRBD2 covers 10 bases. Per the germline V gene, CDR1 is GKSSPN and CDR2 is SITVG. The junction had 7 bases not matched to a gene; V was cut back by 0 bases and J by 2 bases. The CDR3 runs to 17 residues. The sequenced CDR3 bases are TGTGCCTGGAGTCTAGACCGGGACTGGGGTTACTATGCTGAGCAGTTC. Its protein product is CAWSLDRDWGYYAEQF. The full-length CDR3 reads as CAWSLDRDWGYYAEQFF.

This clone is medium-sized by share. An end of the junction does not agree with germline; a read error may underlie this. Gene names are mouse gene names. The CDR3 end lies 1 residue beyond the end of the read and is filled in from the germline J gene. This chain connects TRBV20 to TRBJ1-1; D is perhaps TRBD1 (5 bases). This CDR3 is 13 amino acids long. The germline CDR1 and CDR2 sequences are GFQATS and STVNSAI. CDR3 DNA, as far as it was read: TGTGGTGCTGGGGAGACAGTTAACACAGAAGTCTTC. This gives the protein CGAGETVNTEVF. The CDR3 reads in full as CGAGETVNTEVFF.

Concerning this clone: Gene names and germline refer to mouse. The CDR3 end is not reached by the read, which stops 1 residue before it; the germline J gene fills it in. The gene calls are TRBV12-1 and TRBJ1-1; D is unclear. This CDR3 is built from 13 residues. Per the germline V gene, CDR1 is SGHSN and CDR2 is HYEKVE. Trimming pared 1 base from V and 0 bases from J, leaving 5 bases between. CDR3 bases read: TGTGCCAGCTCTCTTGGAGCAAACACAGAAGTCTTC. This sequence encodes CASSLGANTEVF. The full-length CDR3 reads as CASSLGANTEVFF.

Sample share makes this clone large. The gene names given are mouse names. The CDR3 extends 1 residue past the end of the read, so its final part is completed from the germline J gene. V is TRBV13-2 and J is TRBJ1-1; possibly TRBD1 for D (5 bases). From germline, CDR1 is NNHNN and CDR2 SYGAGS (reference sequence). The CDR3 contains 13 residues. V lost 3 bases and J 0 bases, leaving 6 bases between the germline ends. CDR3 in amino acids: CASGVRANTEVFF. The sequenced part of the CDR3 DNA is TGTGCCAGCGGTGTCAGGGCAAACACAGAAGTCTTC.

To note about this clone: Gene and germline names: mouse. CDR3 bases read: TGTGCCAGCAGTCGCAGGGGGCGCTATGAACAGTAC. Translated, it gives CASSRRGRYEQY. The whole CDR3 is CASSRRGRYEQYF. The gene calls are TRBV26 and TRBJ2-7, with 8 bases fitting TRBD1. Read coverage stops 1 residue before the CDR3 terminus; the germline J gene supplies the remainder. This CDR3 is 13 amino acids long. CDR1 is KGHPV and CDR2 is FQNQEV in the germline V gene (reference sequence). Unmatched junction bases numbered 2, after V lost 4 bases and J lost 3 bases.

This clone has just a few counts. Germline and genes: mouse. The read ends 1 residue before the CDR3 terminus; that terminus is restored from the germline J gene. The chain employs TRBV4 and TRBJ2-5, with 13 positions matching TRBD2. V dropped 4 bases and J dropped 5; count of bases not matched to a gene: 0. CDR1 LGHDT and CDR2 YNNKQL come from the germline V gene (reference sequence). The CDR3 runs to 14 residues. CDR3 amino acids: CASSWDWGGDTQYF. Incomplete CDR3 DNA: TGTGCCAGCAGCTGGGACTGGGGGGGAGACACCCAGTAC.

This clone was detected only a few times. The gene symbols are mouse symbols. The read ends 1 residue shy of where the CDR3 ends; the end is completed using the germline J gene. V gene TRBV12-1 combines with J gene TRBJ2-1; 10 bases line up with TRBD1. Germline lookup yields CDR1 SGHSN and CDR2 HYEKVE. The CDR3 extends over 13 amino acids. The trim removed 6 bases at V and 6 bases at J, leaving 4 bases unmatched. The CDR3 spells CASRRQGAAEQFF. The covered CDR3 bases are TGTGCCAGCCGTCGACAGGGGGCTGCTGAGCAGTTC. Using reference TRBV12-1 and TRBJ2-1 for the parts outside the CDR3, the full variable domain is DSGVVQSPRHIIKEKGGRSVLTCIPISGHSNVVWYQQTLGKELKFLIQHYEKVERDKGFLPSRFSVQQFDDYHSEMNMSALELEDSAMYFCASRRQGAAEQFFGPGTRLTVL.

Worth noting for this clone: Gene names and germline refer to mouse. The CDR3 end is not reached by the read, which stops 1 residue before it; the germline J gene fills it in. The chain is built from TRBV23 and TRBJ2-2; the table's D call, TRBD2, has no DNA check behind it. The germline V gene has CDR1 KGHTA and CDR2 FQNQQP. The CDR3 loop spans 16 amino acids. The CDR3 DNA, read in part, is TGCTCCAGCAGTCAAGGGGGGGGCGTAAACACCGGGCAGCTCTAC. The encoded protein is CSSSQGGGVNTGQLY. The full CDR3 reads CSSSQGGGVNTGQLYF.

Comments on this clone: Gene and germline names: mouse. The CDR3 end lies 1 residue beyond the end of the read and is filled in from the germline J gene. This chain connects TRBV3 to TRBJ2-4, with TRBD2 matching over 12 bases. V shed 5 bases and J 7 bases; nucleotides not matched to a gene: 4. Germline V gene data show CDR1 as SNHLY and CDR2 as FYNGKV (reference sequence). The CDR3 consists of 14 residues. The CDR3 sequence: CASSPGLGGDTLYF. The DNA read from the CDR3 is TGTGCCAGCAGCCCCGGACTGGGGGGGGACACCTTGTAC.

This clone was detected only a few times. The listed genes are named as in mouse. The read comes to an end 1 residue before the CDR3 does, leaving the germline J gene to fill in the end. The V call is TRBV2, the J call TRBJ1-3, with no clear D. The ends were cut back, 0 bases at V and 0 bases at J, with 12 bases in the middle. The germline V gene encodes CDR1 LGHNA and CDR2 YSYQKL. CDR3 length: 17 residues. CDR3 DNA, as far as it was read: TGTGCCAGCAGCCAAGAAGGGCAGTCCAATTCTGGAAATACGCTCTAT. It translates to CASSQEGQSNSGNTLY. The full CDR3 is CASSQEGQSNSGNTLYF.

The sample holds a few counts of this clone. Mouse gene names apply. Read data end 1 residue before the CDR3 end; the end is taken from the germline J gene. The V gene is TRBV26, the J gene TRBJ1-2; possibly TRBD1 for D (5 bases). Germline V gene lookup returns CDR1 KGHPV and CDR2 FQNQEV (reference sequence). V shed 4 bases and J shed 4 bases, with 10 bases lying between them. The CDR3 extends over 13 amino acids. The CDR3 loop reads CASSPVGGSDYTF. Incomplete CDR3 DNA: TGTGCCAGCAGTCCCGTGGGGGGCTCCGACTACACC.

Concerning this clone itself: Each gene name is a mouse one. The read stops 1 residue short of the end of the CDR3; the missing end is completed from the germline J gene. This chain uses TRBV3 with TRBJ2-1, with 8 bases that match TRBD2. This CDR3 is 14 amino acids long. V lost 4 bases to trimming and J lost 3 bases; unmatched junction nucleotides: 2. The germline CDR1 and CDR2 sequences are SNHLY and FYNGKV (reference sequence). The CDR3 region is CASSSTGAYAEQFF. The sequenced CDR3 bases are TGTGCCAGCAGCTCGACTGGGGCCTATGCTGAGCAGTTC. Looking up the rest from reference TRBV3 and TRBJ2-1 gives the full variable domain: GPKVLQIPSHQIIDMGQMVTLNCDPVSNHLYFYWYKQILGQQMEFLVNFYNGKVMEKSKLFKDQFSVERPDGSYFTLKIQPTALEDSAVYFCASSSTGAYAEQFFGPGTRLTVL.